A selection of T cell receptor beta chains follows, all from one sample in a study of T-cell reconstitution after alpha-beta-depleted transplantation in children. One entry per CDR3 protein, called by TCRdb with MiXCR from the PCR reads. Among 550,000 to 600,000 distinct CDR3 sequences listed, 23% were seen once. The source material was PBMCs, mostly from graft donor cells, sampled 360 days after TCRalphabeta/CD19-depleted stem cell transplant. The receptors stem from a boy under two years old who had a stem cell transplant for acute myeloid leukemia, so the T cells may come from the graft donor. CDR3s include the opening cysteine and the closing phenylalanine or tryptophan. The order of the fields is J gene, clone size, V gene, D gene, CDR3 DNA, CDR3 protein. D genes are given only for firm matches. Expanded clones are given a class, and other clones once, few, many or no size at all.

j_call: TRBJ1-1; clone_size: few; v_call: TRBV29-1; d_call: -; cdr3_nt: TGCAGCGCTTACTACACAGGGACTGAAGCTTTCTTT; cdr3_aa: CSAYYTGTEAFF
j_call: TRBJ2-3; clone_size: few; v_call: TRBV3-1; d_call: TRBD2; cdr3_nt: TGTGCCAGCAGCCAAGAGACACTAGCGGGGGGCACAGATACGCAGTATTTT; cdr3_aa: CASSQETLAGGTDTQYF
j_call: TRBJ2-3; clone_size: few; v_call: TRBV4-3; d_call: -; cdr3_nt: TGCGCCAGCAGCCCCGTGACAGGTTACCCCGTTTTGGGGCAGTATTTT; cdr3_aa: CASSPVTGYPVLGQYF
j_call: TRBJ2-7; clone_size: few; v_call: TRBV20-1; d_call: TRBD1; cdr3_nt: TGCAGTGCTAGTCCCCGGGACAGGACGAGGCACGAGCAGTACTTC; cdr3_aa: CSASPRDRTRHEQYF
j_call: TRBJ2-5; clone_size: few; v_call: TRBV20-1; d_call: TRBD2; cdr3_nt: TGCAGTGCTAAGCGGGGGGCCCCCCAAGAGACCCAGTACTTC; cdr3_aa: CSAKRGAPQETQYF
j_call: TRBJ2-4; clone_size: -; v_call: TRBV7-9; d_call: TRBD1; cdr3_nt: TGTGCCAGCTCCTGGGACAGGGGGGACATTCAGTACTTC; cdr3_aa: CASSWDRGDIQYF
j_call: TRBJ2-3; clone_size: -; v_call: TRBV6-1; d_call: TRBD1; cdr3_nt: TGTGCCAGCAGTCCCACCACAGGGGGCCCCACAGATACGCAGTATTTT; cdr3_aa: CASSPTTGGPTDTQYF
j_call: TRBJ2-1; clone_size: -; v_call: TRBV12-3/TRBV12-4; d_call: TRBD1; cdr3_nt: TGTGCCAGCAGTTTTTCGGGACAGGGGGGCAATGAGCAGTTCTTC; cdr3_aa: CASSFSGQGGNEQFF
j_call: TRBJ2-1; clone_size: few; v_call: TRBV5-1; d_call: TRBD2; cdr3_nt: TGCGCCAGCAGCATGGGACTAGAGCAGTTCTTC; cdr3_aa: CASSMGLEQFF
j_call: TRBJ2-5; clone_size: many; v_call: TRBV4-1; d_call: -; cdr3_nt: TGCGCCAGCAGCCAAGGTTCAGTTGTAGAGACCCAGTACTTC; cdr3_aa: CASSQGSVVETQYF
j_call: TRBJ2-6; clone_size: few; v_call: TRBV6-1; d_call: -; cdr3_nt: TGTGCCAGCAGAGAAGGCGTAGAGTTCCTCACTTTCTCTGGGGCCAACGTCCTGACTTTC; cdr3_aa: CASREGVEFLTFSGANVLTF
j_call: TRBJ2-7; clone_size: -; v_call: TRBV20-1; d_call: TRBD2; cdr3_nt: TGCAGTGCTAGAGACGGACTAGCGGGGCTCTACGAGCAGTACTTC; cdr3_aa: CSARDGLAGLYEQYF
j_call: TRBJ1-5; clone_size: -; v_call: TRBV10-3; d_call: -; cdr3_nt: TGTGCCATCAAAGACGCGGCAGGTAATCAGCCCCAGCATTTT; cdr3_aa: CAIKDAAGNQPQHF
j_call: TRBJ2-3; clone_size: few; v_call: TRBV10-3; d_call: TRBD2; cdr3_nt: TGTGCCATCAGTGAAGGCGGGGGGCTAAGAAGCACAGATACGCAGTATTTT; cdr3_aa: CAISEGGGLRSTDTQYF
j_call: TRBJ2-3; clone_size: -; v_call: TRBV28; d_call: -; cdr3_nt: TGTGCCAGCAGTTCTTACCCGGGTGTGGATACGCAGTATTTT; cdr3_aa: CASSSYPGVDTQYF
j_call: TRBJ2-1; clone_size: few; v_call: TRBV27; d_call: TRBD2; cdr3_nt: TGTGCCAGCAGTTTTCGACTAGCGGGGGCAGTTAAGCAGTTCTTC; cdr3_aa: CASSFRLAGAVKQFF
j_call: TRBJ1-6; clone_size: -; v_call: TRBV25-1; d_call: -; cdr3_nt: TGTGCCAGCAGTGTACTCAGTAATTCACCCCTCCACTTT; cdr3_aa: CASSVLSNSPLHF
j_call: TRBJ2-5; clone_size: few; v_call: TRBV6-2/TRBV6-3; d_call: TRBD2; cdr3_nt: TGTGCCAGCAGCCCGGGACTAGCGGGGGGGATCCAAGAGACCCAGTACTTC; cdr3_aa: CASSPGLAGGIQETQYF
j_call: TRBJ1-6; clone_size: many; v_call: TRBV28; d_call: TRBD1; cdr3_nt: TGTGCCACCGACAGGGTCGGTTCACCCCTCCACTTT; cdr3_aa: CATDRVGSPLHF
j_call: TRBJ2-7; clone_size: many; v_call: TRBV7-9; d_call: -; cdr3_nt: TGTGCCAGCAGCTTAGCGGCAGGCCCCTACGAGCAGTACTTC; cdr3_aa: CASSLAAGPYEQYF
j_call: TRBJ1-3; clone_size: -; v_call: TRBV5-1; d_call: -; cdr3_nt: TGCGCCAGCAGCTTAACAGAGGGGTCTGGAAACACCATATATTTT; cdr3_aa: CASSLTEGSGNTIYF
j_call: TRBJ2-5; clone_size: many; v_call: TRBV5-5; d_call: -; cdr3_nt: TGTGCCAGCAGCTCTGTCCGACAGAGAGCGCAAGAGACCCAGTACTTC; cdr3_aa: CASSSVRQRAQETQYF
j_call: TRBJ1-4; clone_size: few; v_call: TRBV7-2; d_call: -; cdr3_nt: TGTGCCTTGGGAGGGAATCATGAAAAACTGTTTTTT; cdr3_aa: CALGGNHEKLFF
j_call: TRBJ2-3; clone_size: once; v_call: TRBV7-9; d_call: TRBD2; cdr3_nt: TGTGCCAGCAGCCGACTAGCGACTAGCACAGATACGCAGTATTTT; cdr3_aa: CASSRLATSTDTQYF
j_call: TRBJ2-2; clone_size: many; v_call: TRBV12-3/TRBV12-4; d_call: -; cdr3_nt: TGTGCCACCCATGGCACCGGGGAGCTGTTTTTT; cdr3_aa: CATHGTGELFF
j_call: TRBJ1-5; clone_size: -; v_call: TRBV6-2/TRBV6-3; d_call: -; cdr3_nt: TGTGCCAGCAGTCGGACACCTCATAGCAATCAGCCCCAGCATTTT; cdr3_aa: CASSRTPHSNQPQHF
j_call: TRBJ2-1; clone_size: many; v_call: TRBV4-3; d_call: -; cdr3_nt: TGCGCCAGCAGCCAAGCGCATGGTGGGGGGCATGAGCAGTTCTTC; cdr3_aa: CASSQAHGGGHEQFF
j_call: TRBJ2-1; clone_size: many; v_call: TRBV12-3/TRBV12-4; d_call: -; cdr3_nt: TGTGCCAGCAGTTTAAAGGGGGGAGGGGGCAATGAGCAGTTCTTC; cdr3_aa: CASSLKGGGGNEQFF
j_call: TRBJ2-3; clone_size: many; v_call: TRBV5-1; d_call: -; cdr3_nt: TGCGCCAGCAGTTTCGGACACATCGGCACAGATACGCAGTATTTT; cdr3_aa: CASSFGHIGTDTQYF
j_call: TRBJ2-7; clone_size: once; v_call: TRBV4-3; d_call: -; cdr3_nt: TGCGCCAGCAGCCAAGATAGGTCGGTCCTCTCCTACGAGCAGTACTTC; cdr3_aa: CASSQDRSVLSYEQYF
j_call: TRBJ2-2; clone_size: many; v_call: TRBV7-6; d_call: -; cdr3_nt: TGTGCCAGCAGCCAACCAAAATCCGGGGGGAACACCGGGGAGCTGTTTTTT; cdr3_aa: CASSQPKSGGNTGELFF
j_call: TRBJ1-5; clone_size: few; v_call: TRBV7-9; d_call: TRBD1; cdr3_nt: TGTGCCAGCAGCCCCCAGGGGGCTGGCAATCAGCCCCAGCATTTT; cdr3_aa: CASSPQGAGNQPQHF
j_call: TRBJ2-7; clone_size: many; v_call: TRBV7-2; d_call: -; cdr3_nt: TGTGCCAGCAGCTTTAGGGACACTAACTACGAGCAGTACTTC; cdr3_aa: CASSFRDTNYEQYF
j_call: TRBJ1-5; clone_size: -; v_call: TRBV20-1; d_call: -; cdr3_nt: TGCAGTGTCAAGTGGGGTCCCAATCAGCCCCAGCATTTT; cdr3_aa: CSVKWGPNQPQHF
j_call: TRBJ2-7; clone_size: few; v_call: TRBV12-3/TRBV12-4; d_call: TRBD1; cdr3_nt: TGTGCCAGCAGTTTAATCCTGGACAGGGCTGGAGAGCAGTACTTC; cdr3_aa: CASSLILDRAGEQYF
j_call: TRBJ2-1; clone_size: few; v_call: TRBV4-1; d_call: -; cdr3_nt: TGCGCCAGCAGCCAAGGGAACAGTCACAATGAGCAGTTCTTC; cdr3_aa: CASSQGNSHNEQFF
j_call: TRBJ1-2; clone_size: few; v_call: TRBV20-1; d_call: -; cdr3_nt: TGCAGTGCTCCCGACAGGAGAAATGGCTACACCTTC; cdr3_aa: CSAPDRRNGYTF
j_call: TRBJ2-7; clone_size: many; v_call: TRBV29-1; d_call: TRBD2; cdr3_nt: TGCAGCGTTTCGATTCTAGCGGGGCTTACCTACGAGCAGTACTTC; cdr3_aa: CSVSILAGLTYEQYF
j_call: TRBJ1-5; clone_size: many; v_call: TRBV4-3; d_call: -; cdr3_nt: TGCGCCAGCAGCCAGATAAGGGGGGGCGAACAGCCCCAGCATTTT; cdr3_aa: CASSQIRGGEQPQHF
j_call: TRBJ1-5; clone_size: -; v_call: TRBV18; d_call: TRBD1; cdr3_nt: TGTGCCAGCTCACCTAGGACAGGGGAATATCAGCCCCAGCATTTT; cdr3_aa: CASSPRTGEYQPQHF
j_call: TRBJ2-7; clone_size: many; v_call: TRBV5-6; d_call: TRBD2; cdr3_nt: TGTGCCAGCAGAAGGAGAGGGACTAGGAGGGATGAGCAGTACTTC; cdr3_aa: CASRRRGTRRDEQYF
j_call: TRBJ2-1; clone_size: many; v_call: TRBV25-1; d_call: -; cdr3_nt: TGTGCCAGCAGTGAATCGCAGCTTGCGAGCTCCTACAATGAGCAGTTCTTC; cdr3_aa: CASSESQLASSYNEQFF
j_call: TRBJ2-3; clone_size: few; v_call: TRBV7-2; d_call: TRBD1; cdr3_nt: TGTGCCAGCAGCTGGACAGGGAAAACAGATACGCAGTATTTT; cdr3_aa: CASSWTGKTDTQYF
j_call: TRBJ2-6; clone_size: few; v_call: TRBV11-3; d_call: -; cdr3_nt: TGTGCCAGCAGCTCGACAGGTATCTTCTCTGGGGCCAACGTCCTGACTTTC; cdr3_aa: CASSSTGIFSGANVLTF